This TCR beta chain was profiled in a study of blood T cells in healthy people across ages. Germline V CDR1 and CDR2: KGHDR, SFDVKD. The CDR3 runs to 13 residues. Between the trimmed V and J ends, which lost 5 bases and 3 bases, there was a span of 8 bases. About this clonotype: Its antigen is not identified.

Primed by a sample-barcoded 5' primer and a J-beta primer mix, a second PCR proceeded for about 6 to 12 cycles. TCRdb reprocessed the 5' RACE reads via MiXCR and lists one record per CDR3 protein. The sample yields roughly 800,000 distinct CDR3 sequences, 20% to 30% seen once. Study-level points and caveats: Unsorted PBMCs ruled out conclusive naive versus antigen-experienced comparison.

These same records also appear under a second study, on T cells of mothers and their children.

The chain recombines TRBV24-1 with TRBJ2-3; D is possibly TRBD2 (6 bases). The sequence came from a boy between 10 and 17 years old in good health. Source material: blood. The CDR3 coding sequence is TGTGCCACCAGTGTAGGGAGGACAGATACGCAGTATTTT. This codes for CATSVGRTDTQYF.